Given below is one T cell receptor beta chain in context. What it binds is not known. The data derive from a study of T cell responses to AZD1222 COVID-19 vaccine. Study observations and caveats: The peak T cell response came first, and repertoires were sampled only after it.

Data came from immunoSEQ multiplex PCR; TCRdb stores just in-frame clones and leaves some out. The top ten clones hold less than 2% of a sample with about 150,000 clones, about nine tenths of them seen once. This CDR3 contains 14 residues. Germline V gene sequence: CDR1 SGDLS, CDR2 YYNGEE. Trimming took off 4 bases at V and 4 bases at J, with 14 bases between the two ends. This chain links TRBV9 with TRBJ1-1; D gene uncertain. This sequence originates from an adult in good health. The sample consisted of peripheral blood, taken on day 0 of AZD1222 vaccination. CDR3 region: CASSLVGGGTEAFF. DNA for the CDR3: TGTGCCAGCAGCTTGGTAGGAGGAGGCACTGAAGCTTTCTTT.